One sample yielded the 9 T cell receptor beta chains listed below, sequenced in a study of T cells after yellow fever vaccination. Using its own MiXCR run on the 5' RACE reads, TCRdb lists one record per CDR3 protein. The table records some 97,000 distinct CDR3 sequences, under 7% of them present only once. The sequences come from CD8+ T cells sorted from PBMCs, collected 10 days after the yellow fever booster vaccination. The source is a man younger than 30 who received the YFV17D yellow fever vaccine.

This clonotype was seen only a few times. The chain employs TRBV6-2 or TRBV6-3 and TRBJ2-1; TRBD2 agrees at 9 bases. CDR3 length: 17 residues. Germline V lookup: CDR1 MNHEY, CDR2 SVGEGT. The junction had 15 bases not matched to a gene; V was cut back by 6 bases and J by 6 bases. The DNA for the CDR3 is TGTGCCAGCAGACGACCATTACCGGGACTAGCAGTCAATGAGCAGTTCTTC. Protein sequence: CASRRPLPGLAVNEQFF.

This chain uses TRBV6-1 with TRBJ2-3, with TRBD1 matching 10 bases. Germline values: CDR1 MNHNS, CDR2 SASEGT. V shed 6 bases and J 4 bases; nucleotides not matched to a gene: 7. This CDR3 has 15 amino acids. The CDR3 DNA reads as TGTGCCAGCAGAGCCGGGACAGGGGAGGCAGATACGCAGTATTTT. This translates into CASRAGTGEADTQYF.

This chain connects TRBV2 to TRBJ2-7, with 7 bases fitting TRBD2. Germline CDR1 and CDR2: SNHLY and FYNNEI. The V gene end was trimmed by 5 bases and the J gene end by 4 bases; junction bases not matched to a gene: 11. The CDR3 length is 15 residues. The CDR3 reads CASSTTLTSPYEQYF. DNA for the CDR3: TGTGCCAGCAGTACAACCTTGACTAGCCCGTACGAGCAGTACTTC.

The V and J genes are TRBV29-1 and TRBJ2-3; a possible D gene is TRBD2 (5 bases). Germline CDR1 and CDR2: SQVTM and ANQGSEA. Trimming removed 3 bases at V and 7 bases at J, with 14 bases between. This CDR3 region has 13 residues. The DNA of the CDR3 is TGCAGCGTTGATGCCGCGCCCGGGAATACGCAGTATTTT. Encoded protein: CSVDAAPGNTQYF.

This CDR3 is CASSQELGGGPGELFF. The CDR3 DNA follows: TGCGCCAGCAGCCAAGAACTCGGGGGGGGCCCCGGGGAGCTGTTTTTT. This chain joins TRBV4-1 and TRBJ2-2; TRBD2 matches 8 bases. This CDR3 contains 16 residues. V was pared by 0 bases and J by 6 bases, with 6 bases of the junction left unmatched. The germline V gene encodes CDR1 MGHRA and CDR2 YSYEKL.

This clonotype has only a few counts. J is TRBJ2-2 and V is TRBV6-2 or TRBV6-3; 9 bases align to TRBD1. The V and J ends lost 2 bases and 7 bases, in that order; junction bases with no gene match: 8. The germline gives CDR1 MNHEY, CDR2 SVGEGT. The CDR3 is 16 amino acids. CDR3 sequence: CASSYPGTGFHGELFF. The CDR3 DNA reads as TGTGCCAGCAGTTACCCCGGGACAGGGTTTCACGGGGAGCTGTTTTTT.

This clonotype was recorded only once. The chain carries TRBV6-2 or TRBV6-3 and TRBJ2-3, with 9 bases matching TRBD2. CDR3 length equals 16 residues. CDR1 is MNHEY, CDR2 SVGEGT, per germline. The CDR3 here is CSSSRPPGGGADTQYF. The CDR3 region has the DNA TGTTCAAGCAGTCGACCCCCGGGCGGGGGGGCAGATACGCAGTATTTT.

The chain uses TRBV19 and TRBJ2-1, with 12 bases that match TRBD2. The CDR3 contains 16 residues. Trimming at V came to 8 bases and at J to 0 bases, leaving 5 bases not matched to a gene. In germline, CDR1 is LNHDA, CDR2 SQIVND (reference sequence). CDR3 nucleotides: TGTGCCAGTGGACTAGCGGGGACCTTCTCCTACAATGAGCAGTTCTTC. It is translated as CASGLAGTFSYNEQFF.

J is TRBJ2-3 and V is TRBV27; D tentatively reads TRBD1 or TRBD2 (5 bases each). The CDR3 is 12 residues long. Germline V gives CDR1 MNHEY, CDR2 SMNVEV (reference sequence). Deletions cut 6 bases from V and 4 bases from J, with 8 bases between. DNA for the CDR3: TGTGCCAGCAGGGGGACCCCAGATACGCAGTATTTT. Protein: CASRGTPDTQYF.